One sample yielded the 23 T cell receptor beta chains listed below, sequenced in a study of cytomegalovirus exposure and HLA in healthy donors. PCR amplification relied on 60 Vbeta primers (plus 13 Jbeta primers). Repertoires were generated with immunoSEQ multiplex PCR, while TCRdb's copy carries only in-frame clones and drops some. The clone table shows about 120,000 clones, with the ten largest holding more than 1.5%. Sequenced input: PBMCs. The receptors stem from a middle-aged woman in good health and CMV-seropositive.

The V call is TRBV7-3, the J call TRBJ2-7, with 7 bases identical to TRBD2. J was trimmed by 4 bases and V by 8 bases; bases with no gene match: 8. Germline CDR1 reads SGHTA; CDR2 reads FQGTGA. The CDR3 is 13 residues long. The CDR3 region has the DNA TGTGCCAGCGGATTGACTAGCTCATACGAGCAGTACTTC. It is translated as CASGLTSSYEQYF.

The J gene is TRBJ2-7, the V gene TRBV25-1; D not certain. The germline V gene has CDR1 MGHDK and CDR2 SYGVNS. V was shortened by 4 bases and J by 3 bases, with 10 bases between the two germline ends. This CDR3 contains 13 residues. The CDR3 nucleotides read TGTGCCAGCAGTGTGAGCTCTGGCTACGAGCAGTACTTC. Translating gives CASSVSSGYEQYF.

This chain joins TRBV5-1 and TRBJ1-1; TRBD1 agrees at 8 bases. From germline, CDR1 is SGHRS and CDR2 YFSETQ. With V trimmed by 0 bases and J by 4 bases, 2 bases remained unmatched. CDR3 length: 14 amino acids. The CDR3 bases are TGCGCCAGCAGCTTGGGACAGGGGAGCACTGAAGCTTTCTTT. Amino acids: CASSLGQGSTEAFF.

This chain links TRBV28 with TRBJ2-5, with D possibly being TRBD1 (6 bases). Germline V gives CDR1 MDHEN, CDR2 SYDVKM. V was shortened by 3 bases and J by 2 bases, with 13 bases between the two germline ends. This CDR3 has 15 residues. The CDR3, as DNA: TGTGCCAGCAGTTTCACAGGGCAGATTCAAGAGACCCAGTACTTC. Protein product: CASSFTGQIQETQYF.

V is TRBV27 and J is TRBJ2-7, with D tentatively TRBD1 (6 bases). The CDR3 runs to 17 residues. V was cut by 2 bases and J by 0 bases, with 17 bases left in between. CDR1 and CDR2 (germline): MNHEY, SMNVEV (reference sequence). CDR3 loop: CASSLTLLTGNSYEQYF. Written as DNA, the CDR3 is TGTGCCAGCAGTTTAACCCTATTGACAGGTAACTCCTACGAGCAGTACTTC.

The chain recombines TRBV6-1 with TRBJ2-3; 9 bases match TRBD2. The CDR3 covers 18 residues. Germline values: CDR1 MNHNS, CDR2 SASEGT. Germline trimming cut 3 bases from V and 6 bases from J; bases unmatched to any gene: 16. CDR3 amino acids: CASSDSWREGHRGDTQYF. CDR3 DNA sequence: TGTGCCAGCAGTGATTCTTGGCGGGAGGGCCATCGGGGGGATACGCAGTATTTT.

The chain is built from TRBV15 and TRBJ2-2; 8 bases match TRBD2. The CDR3 is made up of 14 amino acids. V shed 7 bases, J shed 4 bases, and the junction held 5 bases outside the gene matches. Germline CDR1 and CDR2: LNHNV and YYDKDF (reference sequence). CDR3 region: CATTGGSGTGELFF. The CDR3 nucleotides read TGTGCCACCACGGGAGGGTCGGGCACCGGGGAGCTGTTTTTT.

The V call is TRBV2, the J call TRBJ2-7, with 8 bases identical to TRBD1. V was clipped by 6 bases and J by 1 base; unmatched bases: 5. Looked up from germline, CDR1 is SNHLY and CDR2 is FYNNEI. The CDR3 has 14 residues. The CDR3 DNA follows: TGTGCCAGCAGCCGAAGGACAGGGTCCTACGAGCAGTACTTC. Amino acid sequence: CASSRRTGSYEQYF.

The CDR3 reads CAWRSRTNTGELFF. CDR3 nucleotide sequence: TGTGCCTGGAGGTCCCGTACGAACACCGGGGAGCTGTTTTTT. The V gene is TRBV30, the J gene TRBJ2-2; no reliable D call. CDR3 length: 14 amino acids. The germline CDR1 and CDR2 sequences are GTSNPN and SVGIG (reference sequence). V lost 3 bases and J lost 0, with 8 bases in between. The whole variable domain, remainder taken from reference TRBV30 and TRBJ2-2, is SQTIHQWPATLVQPVGSPLSLECTVEGTSNPNLYWYRQAAGRGLQLLFYSVGIGQISSEVPQNLSASRPQDRQFILSSKKLLLSDSGFYLCAWRSRTNTGELFFGEGSRLTVL.

V usage is TRBV30 and J usage is TRBJ1-2; possibly TRBD1 for D (5 bases). Between the trimmed V and J ends, which lost 1 base and 8 bases, there was a span of 11 bases. Germline CDR1 is GTSNPN and CDR2 is SVGIG (reference sequence). The CDR3 sequence is 12 residues long. The CDR3 nucleotides are TGTGCCTGGAGTGGGGAGGGGTGGGGCTACACCTTC. Translated, it gives CAWSGEGWGYTF.

The genes are TRBV28 and TRBJ1-5; maybe TRBD1 (6 bases). Germline CDR1 is MDHEN and CDR2 is SYDVKM. This CDR3 spans 14 amino acids. The V gene lost 3 bases and the J gene lost 5 bases, with 11 bases spanning the gap. Written as DNA, the CDR3 is TGTGCCAGCAGTTTCCCAGACAGGTATCAGCCCCAGCATTTT. Its protein is CASSFPDRYQPQHF.

This rearrangement joins TRBV4-3 to TRBJ2-5, with D maybe TRBD2 (5 bases). In germline, CDR1 is LGHNA, CDR2 YSLEER. The ends were cut back, 1 base at V and 0 bases at J, with 21 bases in the middle. This CDR3 has 19 amino acids. CDR3 residues: CASSQGIVWRTDNQETQYF. For the CDR3, the DNA is TGCGCCAGCAGCCAAGGGATTGTATGGAGGACGGATAACCAAGAGACCCAGTACTTC.

V usage is TRBV20-1 and J usage is TRBJ1-2; D gene unclear. CDR3 length equals 9 residues. Germline CDR1 is DFQATT and CDR2 is SNEGSKA (reference sequence). This chain's CDR3 is CREAYGYTF. Written as DNA, the CDR3 is TGCAGAGAAGCTTATGGCTACACCTTC.

V usage is TRBV28 and J usage is TRBJ2-3; 9 positions agree with TRBD2. Trimming cost V 5 bases and J 6 bases; bases outside gene matches: 12. This CDR3 has 16 residues. The germline gives CDR1 MDHEN, CDR2 SYDVKM. CDR3 residues: CASSVGTSWRPDTQYF. CDR3 coding DNA: TGTGCCAGCAGTGTCGGGACTAGCTGGAGACCGGATACGCAGTATTTT.

The chain combines TRBV5-1 with TRBJ2-1, with 8 bases fitting TRBD1. Germline CDR1 and CDR2: SGHRS and YFSETQ. J lost 7 bases, V lost 0 bases, and 3 bases had no gene match. The CDR3 contains 14 residues. The CDR3 region has the DNA TGCGCCAGCAGCTTGGAGCACAGGGGGAATGAGCAGTTCTTC. It specifies CASSLEHRGNEQFF.

The rearrangement links TRBV28 to TRBJ1-5; maybe TRBD1 (5 bases). The CDR3 consists of 15 residues. The V end lost 7 bases, the J end lost 0 bases, and 13 bases lay between the germline ends. Germline V gene lookup returns CDR1 MDHEN and CDR2 SYDVKM. The CDR3 loop reads CASNRGTGSNQPQHF. In nucleotides, the CDR3 is TGTGCCAGCAACCGGGGGACCGGTAGCAATCAGCCCCAGCATTTT. The whole variable domain, remainder taken from reference TRBV28 and TRBJ1-5, is DVKVTQSSRYLVKRTGEKVFLECVQDMDHENMFWYRQDPGLGLRLIYFSYDVKMKEKGDIPEGYSVSREKKERFSLILESASTNQTSMYLCASNRGTGSNQPQHFGDGTRLSIL.

CDR3 protein: CASSTPGQGRNTEAFF. The CDR3 DNA reads as TGCGCCAGCAGTACCCCGGGACAGGGTCGTAACACTGAAGCTTTCTTT. The V gene is TRBV5-1, the J gene TRBJ1-1, with TRBD1 matching 9 bases. After removal of 5 bases from V and 2 bases from J, the junction contained 10 bases not matched to a gene. The CDR3 spans 16 residues. Germline CDR1 SGHRS, CDR2 YFSETQ.

The rearrangement uses TRBV19 and TRBJ1-5; no firm D call. This CDR3 comprises 16 residues. CDR1 and CDR2 from the germline V gene are LNHDA and SQIVND (reference sequence). With 4 bases removed from V and 4 bases from J, the gap between germline ends came to 17 bases. The CDR3 DNA reads as TGTGCCAGTAGTACAACCGCCGGACTCGGGAATCAGCCCCAGCATTTT. Translation: CASSTTAGLGNQPQHF. Combining the CDR3 with reference TRBV19 and TRBJ1-5 gives the whole variable domain DGGITQSPKYLFRKEGQNVTLSCEQNLNHDAMYWYRQDPGQGLRLIYYSQIVNDFQKGDIAEGYSVSREKKESFPLTVTSAQKNPTAFYLCASSTTAGLGNQPQHFGDGTRLSIL.

V is TRBV5-1 and J is TRBJ1-3; 9 bases agree with TRBD1. V was clipped by 4 bases and J by 3 bases; unmatched bases: 11. Germline CDR1 SGHRS, CDR2 YFSETQ. This CDR3 region has 17 residues. The CDR3 is CASSTTDRGIGGNTIYF. The CDR3, as DNA: TGCGCCAGCAGCACAACCGACAGGGGGATTGGTGGAAACACCATATATTTT. The full variable domain, rest sourced from reference TRBV5-1 and TRBJ1-3, is KAGVTQTPRYLIKTRGQQVTLSCSPISGHRSVSWYQQTPGQGLQFLFEYFSETQRNKGNFPGRFSGRQFSNSRSEMNVSTLELGDSALYLCASSTTDRGIGGNTIYFGEGSWLTVV.

The CDR3 is CASSSYGGGTPYEQYF. CDR3 DNA sequence: TGTGCCAGCAGTTCATATGGGGGGGGGACCCCCTACGAGCAGTACTTC. The chain joins TRBV28 to TRBJ2-7; 7 positions agree with TRBD2. There are 16 residues in the CDR3. CDR1 and CDR2 (germline): MDHEN, SYDVKM. Trimming removed 4 bases from V and 2 bases from J; junction bases left unmatched: 11.

The V call is TRBV9, the J call TRBJ2-7; 11 positions match TRBD1. CDR1 and CDR2 (germline): SGDLS, YYNGEE. The CDR3 loop spans 16 amino acids. J lost 6 bases, V lost 4 bases, and 12 bases had no gene match. CDR3 nucleotide sequence: TGTGCCAGCAGCCCTCGACCCGGGACAGGGGGAGGCGAGCAGTACTTC. Protein: CASSPRPGTGGGEQYF.

This chain connects TRBV7-3 to TRBJ2-2; tentatively, D is TRBD2 (6 bases). From germline, CDR1 is SGHTA and CDR2 FQGTGA. The V and J ends lost 1 base and 1 base respectively, with 10 bases between them. This CDR3 comprises 16 residues. The CDR3 sequence is CASSLMGSGNTGELFF. CDR3 nucleotides: TGTGCCAGCAGCTTAATGGGTAGCGGGAACACCGGGGAGCTGTTTTTT. Full variable domain (rest looked up from reference TRBV7-3 and TRBJ2-2): GAGVSQTPSNKVTEKGKYVELRCDPISGHTALYWYRQSLGQGPEFLIYFQGTGAADDSGLPNDRFFAVRPEGSVSTLKIQRTERGDSAVYLCASSLMGSGNTGELFFGEGSRLTVL.

The chain has TRBV25-1 and TRBJ2-1, with 8 bases fitting TRBD2. This CDR3 comprises 16 residues. V lost 2 bases, J lost 5 bases, and 8 bases stayed unmatched. Per the germline V gene, CDR1 is MGHDK and CDR2 is SYGVNS. CDR3 nucleotide sequence: TGTGCCAGCAGTGAAAGGGATAGCGGGATACACAATGAGCAGTTCTTC. The encoded protein is CASSERDSGIHNEQFF. Full variable domain (outside the CDR3, taken from reference TRBV25-1 and TRBJ2-1): EADIYQTPRYLVIGTGKKITLECSQTMGHDKMYWYQQDPGMELHLIHYSYGVNSTEKGDLSSESTVSRIRTEHFPLTLESARPSHTSQYLCASSERDSGIHNEQFFGPGTRLTVL.